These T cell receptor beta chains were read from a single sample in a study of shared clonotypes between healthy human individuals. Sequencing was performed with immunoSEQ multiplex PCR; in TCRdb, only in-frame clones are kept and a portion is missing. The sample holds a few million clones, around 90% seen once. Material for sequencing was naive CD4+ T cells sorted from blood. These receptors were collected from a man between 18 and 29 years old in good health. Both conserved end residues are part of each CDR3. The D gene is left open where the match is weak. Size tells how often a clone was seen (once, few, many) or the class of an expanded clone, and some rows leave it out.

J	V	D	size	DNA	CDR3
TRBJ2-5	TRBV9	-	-	TGTGCCAGCAGCCGTGGGCAAGAGACCCAGTACTTC	CASSRGQETQYF
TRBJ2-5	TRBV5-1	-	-	TGCGCCAGCAGCTTGCGAGGGACGGAGGAGACCCAGTACTTC	CASSLRGTEETQYF
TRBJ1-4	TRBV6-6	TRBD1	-	TGTGCCAGCAGCTCCCCCGGCAGGGGGCGTGAAAAACTGTTTTTT	CASSSPGRGREKLFF
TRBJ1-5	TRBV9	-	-	TGTGCCAGCAGCGTAGGGTCAGAAGTAGGTCAGCCCCAGCATTTT	CASSVGSEVGQPQHF
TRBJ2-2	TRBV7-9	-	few	TGTGCCAGCAGCTTAGAAGGGACCGGGGAGCTGTTTTTT	CASSLEGTGELFF
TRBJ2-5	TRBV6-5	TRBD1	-	TGTGCCAGCAGTTACTCTGGAGAAGGGGGCAGGGCCCAGTACTTC	CASSYSGEGGRAQYF
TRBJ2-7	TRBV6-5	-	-	TGTGCCAGCAGTTTACCGGGAAGTAAGTACGAGCAGTACTTC	CASSLPGSKYEQYF
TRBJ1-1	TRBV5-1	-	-	TGCGCCAGCAGCTTGGATGGGCGAACCAACACTGAAGCTTTCTTT	CASSLDGRTNTEAFF
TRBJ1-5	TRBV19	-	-	TGTGCCAGTAGTATAATCAACGACAGGAGCAATCAGCCCCAGCATTTT	CASSIINDRSNQPQHF
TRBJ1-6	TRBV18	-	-	TGTGCCAGCTCACGAAAGGGGACCGGGACCCCCGAGAGTTCACCCCTCCACTTT	CASSRKGTGTPESSPLHF
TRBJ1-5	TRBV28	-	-	TGTGCCAGCAGTTCCCCGTGGGGGAGCAATCAGCCCCAGCATTTT	CASSSPWGSNQPQHF
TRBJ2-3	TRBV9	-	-	TGTGCCAGCGGACCGGGATCGCAGGCAGATACGCAGTATTTT	CASGPGSQADTQYF
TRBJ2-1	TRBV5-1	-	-	TGCGCCAGCAGCTTGGTAGGGGGGCCAGGGTATGAGCAGTTCTTC	CASSLVGGPGYEQFF
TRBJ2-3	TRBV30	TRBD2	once	TGTGCCTGGAGTGTAGAACCGAGCCTGCGGCGGGGGAGTACGCAGTATTTT	CAWSVEPSLRRGSTQYF
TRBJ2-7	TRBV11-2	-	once	TGTGCCAGCAGCTTAGGGGAATACGAGCAGTACTTC	CASSLGEYEQYF
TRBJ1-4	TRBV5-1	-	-	TGCGCCAGCAGCTTAAATCTTGCAACTAATGAAAAACTGTTTTTT	CASSLNLATNEKLFF
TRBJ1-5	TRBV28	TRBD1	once	TGTGCCAGCAGTTTACCGGACAGGGCTTACCAGCCCCAGCATTTT	CASSLPDRAYQPQHF
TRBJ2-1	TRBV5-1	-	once	TGCGCCAGCAGCTTGGTCACGGCGAGCTCCTACAATGAGCAGTTCTTC	CASSLVTASSYNEQFF
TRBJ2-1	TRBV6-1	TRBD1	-	TGTGCCAGCAGTGACGGACAGGGAACGGTCTATGAGCAGTTCTTC	CASSDGQGTVYEQFF
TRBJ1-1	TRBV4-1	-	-	TGCGCCAGCAGCTCGCACAGGGTGAAGAAGGACACTGAAGCTTTCTTT	CASSSHRVKKDTEAFF
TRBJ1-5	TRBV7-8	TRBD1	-	TGTGCCAGCAGCCCCGGACAGGGCTACAATCAGCCCCAGCATTTT	CASSPGQGYNQPQHF
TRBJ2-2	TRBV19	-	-	TGTGCCAGTAGTGCGACAGTGACCGGGGAGCTGTTTTTT	CASSATVTGELFF
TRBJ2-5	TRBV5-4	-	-	TGTGCCAGCAGTTCAGGGGGGGCGAGGGAGACCCAGTACTTC	CASSSGGARETQYF
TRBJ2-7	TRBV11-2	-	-	TGTGCCAGCAGTCCAAGTAACAGGTACGAGCAGTACTTC	CASSPSNRYEQYF
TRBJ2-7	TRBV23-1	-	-	TGCGCCAGCCCCAACTACGAGCAGTACTTC	CASPNYEQYF
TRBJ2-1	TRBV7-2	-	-	TGTGCCAGCAGGGTTAGGGGGGGAAACAATGAGCAGTTCTTC	CASRVRGGNNEQFF
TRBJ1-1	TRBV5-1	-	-	TGCGCCAGCAGCCCGTTCACAGGGAGTTACACTGAAGCTTTCTTT	CASSPFTGSYTEAFF
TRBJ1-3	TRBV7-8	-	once	TGTGCCAGCAGCCGGGACACTGGAAACACCATATATTTT	CASSRDTGNTIYF
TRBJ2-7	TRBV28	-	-	TGTGCCAGCAGCCGTGACAGATTAGTCCCTTACTACGAGCAGTACTTC	CASSRDRLVPYYEQYF
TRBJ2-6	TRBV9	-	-	TGTGCCAGCGGGGCCGGGGCCAACGTCCTGACTTTC	CASGAGANVLTF
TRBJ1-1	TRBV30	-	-	TGTGCCTGGATCGGTGACCGCGGGAACACTGAAGCTTTCTTT	CAWIGDRGNTEAFF
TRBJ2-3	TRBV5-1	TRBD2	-	TGCGCCAGCAGCTTGGAAGGTAGCGGGAGGGGGAGCACAGATACGCAGTATTTT	CASSLEGSGRGSTDTQYF
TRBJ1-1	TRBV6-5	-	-	TGTGCCAGCAGTAGACAGACGGAGAACACTGAAGCTTTCTTT	CASSRQTENTEAFF
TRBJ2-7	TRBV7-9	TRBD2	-	TGTGCCAGCAGCCTGCAGCGGGAGGGCCCCTACGAGCAGTACTTC	CASSLQREGPYEQYF
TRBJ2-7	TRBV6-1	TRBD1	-	TGTGCCATCGGGACAGGGGGAATGGTCGAGCAGTACTTC	CAIGTGGMVEQYF
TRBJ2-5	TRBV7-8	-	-	TGTGCCAGCAGCGGGGAGACCCAGTACTTC	CASSGETQYF
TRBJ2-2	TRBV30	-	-	TGTGCCTGGAGTCCCCCCGGGTCTAACCCTGAGCTGTTTTTT	CAWSPPGSNPELFF
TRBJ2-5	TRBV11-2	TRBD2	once	TGTGCCAGCAGGACTAGCGCCTCCCGGGCCCAGTACTTC	CASRTSASRAQYF
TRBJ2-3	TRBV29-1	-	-	TGCAGCGTTGAAACAGGCCTAGATACGCAGTATTTT	CSVETGLDTQYF
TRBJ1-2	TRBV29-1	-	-	TGCAGCGTGGGGGGTACAGGGTTTGGCTACACCTTC	CSVGGTGFGYTF
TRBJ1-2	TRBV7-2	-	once	TGTGCCAGCAGCCCAGCCGGACAAGCCTATGGCTACACCTTC	CASSPAGQAYGYTF
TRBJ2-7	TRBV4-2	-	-	TGTGCCAGCAGCCAAGATTTGGTTACCTACGAGCAGTACTTC	CASSQDLVTYEQYF
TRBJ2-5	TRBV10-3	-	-	TGTGCCATCAGCAGCGGCCAAGAGACCCAGTACTTC	CAISSGQETQYF
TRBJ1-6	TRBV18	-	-	TGTGCCAGCTCACCGCGGACGGACCCCCTCTCACCCCTCCACTTT	CASSPRTDPLSPLHF
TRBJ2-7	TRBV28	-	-	TGTGCCAGCAGTTTACAGGTACCCTACGAGCAGTACTTC	CASSLQVPYEQYF
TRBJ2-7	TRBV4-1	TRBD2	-	TGCGCCAGCAGCCAGTCCCCTAGCGGGGGGCACTACGAGCAGTACTTC	CASSQSPSGGHYEQYF
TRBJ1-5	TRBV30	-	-	TGTGCCTGGAGTCAGGTCAATCAGCCCCAGCATTTT	CAWSQVNQPQHF
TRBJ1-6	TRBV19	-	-	TGTGCCAGTAGTTACCTGACAGGAGCCTCACCCCTCCACTTT	CASSYLTGASPLHF
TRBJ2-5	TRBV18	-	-	TGTGCCAGCTCACCTCCAGAGGGGACCCAGTACTTC	CASSPPEGTQYF
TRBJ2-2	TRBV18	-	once	TGTGCCAGCTCGCCACTAGCTATATCGAACACCGGGGAGCTGTTTTTT	CASSPLAISNTGELFF
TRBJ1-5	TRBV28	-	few	TGTGCCAGCACCTATAGCAATCAGCCCCAGCATTTT	CASTYSNQPQHF
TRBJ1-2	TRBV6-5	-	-	TGTGCCAGCAGTGCTACAGGGATACAAAACTATGGCTACACCTTC	CASSATGIQNYGYTF
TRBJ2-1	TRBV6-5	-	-	TGTGCCAGCAGTTACTTGGGATTGAACAATGAGCAGTTCTTC	CASSYLGLNNEQFF
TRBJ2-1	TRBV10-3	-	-	TGTGCCATCAGTGAGGGGGTCACGTACAATGAGCAGTTCTTC	CAISEGVTYNEQFF
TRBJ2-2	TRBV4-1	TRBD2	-	TGCGCCAGCAGCCAACCGACTAGCGTGCAGACCGGGGAGCTGTTTTTT	CASSQPTSVQTGELFF
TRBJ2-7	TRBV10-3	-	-	TGTGCCATCAGTGAAATGGACAGTTCAAGCTCCTACGAGCAGTACTTC	CAISEMDSSSSYEQYF